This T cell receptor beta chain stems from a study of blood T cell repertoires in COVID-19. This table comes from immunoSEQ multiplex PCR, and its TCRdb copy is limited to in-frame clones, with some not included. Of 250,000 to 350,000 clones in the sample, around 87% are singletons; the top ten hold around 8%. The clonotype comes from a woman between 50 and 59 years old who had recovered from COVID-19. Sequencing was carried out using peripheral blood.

In DNA, the CDR3 is TGTGCCAGCAGTTCGCGGAAGGCTGGGGGTCCTACCCGGGGGGAGACCCAGTACTTC. This gives the protein CASSSRKAGGPTRGETQYF. The rearrangement joins TRBV27 to TRBJ2-5; D might be TRBD2 (6 bases). The length of the CDR3 is 19 residues. CDR1 MNHEY and CDR2 SMNVEV come from the germline V gene (reference sequence). V lost 4 bases, J lost 5 bases, and 29 bases lay in between.